The rows below give T cell receptor beta chains drawn from one sample of a study of graft-versus-host responses after intestinal transplantation. No antigen is known for these receptors. Some clones are missing from TCRdb's copy, which holds only in-frame ones; the method was immunoSEQ multiplex PCR. The sample contains over 40,000 clones, less than 85% of which appear only once. The sample consisted of unstimulated CD4+ T cells sorted from spleen or lymph node cells, taken before transplant. The receptors stem from a human donor who was the organ donor for an intestinal transplant. Each CDR3 is given with its conserved first and last residue.

CDR3	V	J
CASSYGPGRDTQYF	TRBV6-5	TRBJ2-3
CARSLGGLDYGYTF	TRBV5-4	TRBJ1-2
CASSTHPDPSGANVLTF	TRBV18	TRBJ2-6
CASSSRDWDRVRNGYTF	TRBV27	TRBJ1-2
CASSDWGTTNEKLFF	TRBV10-2	TRBJ1-4
CASSLRLGANTGELFF	TRBV27	TRBJ2-2
CASSLGLAGGIYNEQFF	TRBV7-9	TRBJ2-1
CAWSVRAGVLTNYGYTF	TRBV30	TRBJ1-2
CASSYGQGDGYTF	TRBV6-6	TRBJ1-2
CAWSRRGSYEQYF	TRBV30	TRBJ2-7
CASRRGQGSSPLHF	TRBV6-6	TRBJ1-6
CASRRAGGNQPQHF	TRBV6-5	TRBJ1-5
CASKFGTLSGSTIYF	TRBV19	TRBJ1-3
CSVRTGVEKLFF	TRBV29-1	TRBJ1-4
CASSLNTYEQYF	TRBV5-4	TRBJ2-7
CASSPSGSGNTIYF	TRBV18	TRBJ1-3
CASIYPEGCETQYF	TRBV23-1	TRBJ2-5
CASSSRAGSYNEQFF	TRBV11-2	TRBJ2-1
CASSPYQKSATNEKLFF	TRBV18	TRBJ1-4
CASSLGKGTTNEKLFF	TRBV7-9	TRBJ1-4
CASSGQVWDTEAFF	TRBV6-1	TRBJ1-1
CASSLQGRETQYF	TRBV5-1	TRBJ2-5
CASSEAGTKNIQYF	TRBV2	TRBJ2-4
CASSTSGNHPQETQYF	TRBV5-1	TRBJ2-5
CASSKGVPNEKLFF	TRBV2	TRBJ1-4
CASSSSVGGETQYF	TRBV13	TRBJ2-5
CASRGQGANNSPLHF	TRBV6-5	TRBJ1-6
CASRGYAQGYEQYF	TRBV6-6	TRBJ2-7
CASSRRGSGGRTDTQYF	TRBV19	TRBJ2-3
CASRILAGGPGTDTQYF	TRBV7-8	TRBJ2-3
CAISAGGGETQYF	TRBV10-3	TRBJ2-5
CASSLWLTTGELFF	TRBV11-2	TRBJ2-2
CARRRSSRQPQRGNTEAFF	TRBV11-3	TRBJ1-1
CASQQNSGRNYGYTF	TRBV5-1	TRBJ1-2
CASRSGTSGYEQYF	TRBV25-1	TRBJ2-7
CASREGGRTEAFF	TRBV27	TRBJ1-1